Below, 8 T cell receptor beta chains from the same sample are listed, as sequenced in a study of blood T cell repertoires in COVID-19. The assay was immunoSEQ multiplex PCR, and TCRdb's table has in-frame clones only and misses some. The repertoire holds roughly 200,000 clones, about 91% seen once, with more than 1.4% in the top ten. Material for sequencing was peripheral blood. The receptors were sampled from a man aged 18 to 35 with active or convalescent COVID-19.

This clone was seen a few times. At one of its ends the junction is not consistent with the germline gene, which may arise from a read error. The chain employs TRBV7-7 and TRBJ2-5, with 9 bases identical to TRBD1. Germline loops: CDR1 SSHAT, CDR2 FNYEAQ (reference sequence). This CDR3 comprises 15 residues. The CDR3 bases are TGTGCTAGCAGCTCCGGACAGGGGAAACAAGAGACCCAGTACTTC. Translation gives CASSSGQGKQETQYF.

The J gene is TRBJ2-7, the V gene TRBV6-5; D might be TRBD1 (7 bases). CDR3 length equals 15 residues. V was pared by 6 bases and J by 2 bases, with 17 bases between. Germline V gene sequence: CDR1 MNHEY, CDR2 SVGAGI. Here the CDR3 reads CASRDRGTAPYEQYF. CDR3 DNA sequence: TGTGCCAGCAGGGACCGCGGGACAGCACCCTACGAGCAGTACTTC.

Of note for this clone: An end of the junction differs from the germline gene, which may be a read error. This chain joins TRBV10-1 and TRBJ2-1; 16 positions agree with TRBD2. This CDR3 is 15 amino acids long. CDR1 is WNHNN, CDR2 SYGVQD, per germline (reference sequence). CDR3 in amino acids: CASSERGTSGGGMIF. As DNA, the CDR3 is TGCGCCAGCAGTGAACGAGGGACTAGCGGGGGGGGCATGATCTTC.

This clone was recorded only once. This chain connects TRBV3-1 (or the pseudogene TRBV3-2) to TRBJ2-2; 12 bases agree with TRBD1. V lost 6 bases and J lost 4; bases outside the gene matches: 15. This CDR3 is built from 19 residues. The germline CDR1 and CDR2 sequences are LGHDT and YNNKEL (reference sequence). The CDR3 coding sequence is TGTGCCAGCAGTCCGGGGACAGGGGGCGCGAAACTATTCACCGGGGAGCTGTTTTTT. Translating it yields CASSPGTGGAKLFTGELFF.

The CDR3 is CASSLDGQSYEQYF. The CDR3 DNA is TGTGCCAGCAGCTTGGATGGACAGTCCTACGAGCAGTACTTC. The rearrangement uses TRBV5-4 and TRBJ2-7; weak D call: TRBD1 (6 bases). The germline CDR1 and CDR2 sequences are SGHNT and YYREEE (reference sequence). The CDR3 has 14 residues. V was clipped by 0 bases and J by 1 base, with 8 bases between them.

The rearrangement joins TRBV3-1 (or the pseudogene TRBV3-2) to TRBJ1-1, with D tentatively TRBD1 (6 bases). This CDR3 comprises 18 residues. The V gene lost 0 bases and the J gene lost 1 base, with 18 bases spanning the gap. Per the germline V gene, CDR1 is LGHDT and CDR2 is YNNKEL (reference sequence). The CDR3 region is CASSQEGQGQISNTEAFF. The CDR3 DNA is TGTGCCAGCAGCCAAGAAGGGCAGGGACAAATCTCGAACACTGAAGCTTTCTTT.

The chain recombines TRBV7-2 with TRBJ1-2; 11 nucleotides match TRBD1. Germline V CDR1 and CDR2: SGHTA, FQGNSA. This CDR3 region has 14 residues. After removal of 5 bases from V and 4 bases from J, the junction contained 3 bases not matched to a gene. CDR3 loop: CASSPDRGPYGYTF. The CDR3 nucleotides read TGTGCCAGCAGCCCGGACAGGGGGCCCTATGGCTACACCTTC.

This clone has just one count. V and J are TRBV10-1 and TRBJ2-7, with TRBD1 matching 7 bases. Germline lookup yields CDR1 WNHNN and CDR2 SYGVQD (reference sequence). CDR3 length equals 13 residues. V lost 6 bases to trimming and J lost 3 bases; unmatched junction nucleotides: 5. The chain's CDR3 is CASRKGQDYEQYF. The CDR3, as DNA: TGCGCCAGCAGGAAAGGACAGGACTACGAGCAGTACTTC.